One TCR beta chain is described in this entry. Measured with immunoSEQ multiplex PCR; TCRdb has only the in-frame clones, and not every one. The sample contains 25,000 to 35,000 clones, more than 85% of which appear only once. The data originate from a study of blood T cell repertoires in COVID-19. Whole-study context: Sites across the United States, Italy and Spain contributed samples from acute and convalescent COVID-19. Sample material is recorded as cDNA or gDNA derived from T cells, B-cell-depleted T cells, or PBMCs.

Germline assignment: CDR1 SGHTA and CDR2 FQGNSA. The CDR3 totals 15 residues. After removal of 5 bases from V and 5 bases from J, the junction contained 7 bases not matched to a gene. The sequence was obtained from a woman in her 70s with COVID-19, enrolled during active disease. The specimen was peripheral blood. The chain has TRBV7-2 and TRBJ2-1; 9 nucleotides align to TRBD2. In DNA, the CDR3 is TGTGCCAGCAGCCCGGGACTAGCCTTCCACAATGAGCAGTTCTTC. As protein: CASSPGLAFHNEQFF.